This is a list of T cell receptor beta chains from one sample in a study of blood T cell repertoires in COVID-19. Using immunoSEQ multiplex PCR, the repertoire was profiled, and TCRdb retains in-frame clones only, with some absent. This sample has 110,000 to 150,000 clones, with around 86% found just once. Sequencing used peripheral blood. Receptors originate from a human donor in a cohort sampled during active COVID-19. Both conserved end residues are part of each CDR3. The size of a clone is reported for some rows only, either as once, few or many, or as a class for expanded clones.

j_call: TRBJ2-2
clone_size: -
v_call: TRBV6-6
cdr3_aa: CASSTTGVLITGELFF

j_call: TRBJ2-2
clone_size: -
v_call: TRBV3-1/TRBV3-2
cdr3_aa: CASSQGQAITGELFF

j_call: TRBJ2-7
clone_size: -
v_call: TRBV5-1
cdr3_aa: CASRPGGGHEQYF

j_call: TRBJ1-5
clone_size: -
v_call: TRBV5-3
cdr3_aa: CARSRRDRGRQKNNQPQHF

j_call: TRBJ2-3
clone_size: -
v_call: TRBV7-2
cdr3_aa: CASSLISAGTSTDTQYF

j_call: TRBJ2-2
clone_size: -
v_call: TRBV5-8
cdr3_aa: CASSLPSGFTGELFF

j_call: TRBJ2-2
clone_size: -
v_call: TRBV10-3
cdr3_aa: CAIRPGSGELFF

j_call: TRBJ1-2
clone_size: -
v_call: TRBV7-2
cdr3_aa: CASSLPEHGYTF

j_call: TRBJ1-2
clone_size: -
v_call: TRBV18
cdr3_aa: CASSPPLVPDGSGYTF

j_call: TRBJ2-1
clone_size: once
v_call: TRBV3-1/TRBV3-2
cdr3_aa: CASSGPPGYNEQFF

j_call: TRBJ2-1
clone_size: -
v_call: TRBV6-6
cdr3_aa: CASSYPVGGSYNEQFF

j_call: TRBJ2-1
clone_size: -
v_call: TRBV7-3
cdr3_aa: CASSLGRVAGDNEQFF

j_call: TRBJ1-1
clone_size: -
v_call: TRBV6-5
cdr3_aa: CASKGRTTEAFF

j_call: TRBJ1-5
clone_size: -
v_call: TRBV30
cdr3_aa: CAWSVRLGLGNQPQHF

j_call: TRBJ1-6
clone_size: many
v_call: TRBV9
cdr3_aa: CASSVKWGESPLHF

j_call: TRBJ2-1
clone_size: -
v_call: TRBV4-1
cdr3_aa: CASSQLDRGLDEQFF

j_call: TRBJ1-1
clone_size: once
v_call: TRBV5-8
cdr3_aa: CASSKDRGTTEAFF

j_call: TRBJ1-5
clone_size: -
v_call: TRBV2
cdr3_aa: CASSERDRNQPQHF

j_call: TRBJ2-1
clone_size: -
v_call: TRBV7-3
cdr3_aa: CASSLQSGSGYNEQFF

j_call: TRBJ2-3
clone_size: once
v_call: TRBV5-3
cdr3_aa: CARTFLVADTQYF

j_call: TRBJ2-7
clone_size: -
v_call: TRBV13
cdr3_aa: CASSLGSERGYEQYF

j_call: TRBJ1-1
clone_size: -
v_call: TRBV3-1/TRBV3-2
cdr3_aa: CASSEGTGGFYVMAFF

j_call: TRBJ1-5
clone_size: once
v_call: TRBV28
cdr3_aa: CASSSSLRGNQPQHF

j_call: TRBJ2-7
clone_size: -
v_call: TRBV20-1
cdr3_aa: CSAPSEGEQYF